Listed here are 12 T cell receptor beta chains from one sample, sequenced in a study of blood T cells in healthy people across ages. Combining a sample-barcoded 5' primer with a J-beta primer mix, a second PCR ran for roughly 6 to 11 cycles. TCRdb used MiXCR to reprocess the 5' RACE reads, holding one entry per CDR3 protein. This table has about 620,000 distinct CDR3 sequences, roughly 21% appearing once. The sequencing sample was made of blood. The receptors were gathered from a man between 65 and 80 years old in good health.

This clonotype has at least ten counts. This sequence joins TRBV4-3 and TRBJ2-5; D remains ambiguous. The J call may be faulty, since TRBJ2-1 better matches the DNA end. The germline gives CDR1 LGHNA, CDR2 YSLEER. This CDR3 comprises 11 residues. The CDR3 protein is CASSQENEQFF. Written as DNA, the CDR3 is TGCGCCAGCAGCCAAGAGAATGAGCAGTTCTTC.

The chain combines TRBV5-1 with TRBJ1-3; D unresolved. The CDR3 length is 11 residues. Germline CDR1 SGHRS, CDR2 YFSETQ. The germline V and J ends were trimmed by 7 bases and 7 bases, with 9 bases remaining between them. The CDR3 reads CASPLGNTIYF. The CDR3 DNA follows: TGCGCCAGCCCCCTTGGGAACACCATATATTTT.

There are a few counts of this clonotype. The J gene is TRBJ2-2, the V gene TRBV14; 7 bases are a match to TRBD1. V was pared by 1 base and J by 4 bases, with 3 bases of the junction left unmatched. Germline V lookup: CDR1 SGHDN, CDR2 FVKESK. The CDR3 covers 15 residues. CDR3 in amino acids: CASSQGRQGTGELFF. CDR3 DNA: TGTGCCAGCAGCCAAGGAAGACAGGGCACCGGGGAGCTGTTTTTT.

The chain couples TRBV13 to TRBJ2-5; TRBD2 matches at 8 bases. The end of the DNA is better explained by TRBJ2-1, so the J call may be wrong. Germline V gene data show CDR1 as PRHDT and CDR2 as FYEKMQ (reference sequence). The CDR3 totals 16 residues. The CDR3 nucleotides are TGTGCCAGCAGCTTAGGCCGGCTAGCGGGCGCCAATGAGCAGTTCTTC. Encoded protein: CASSLGRLAGANEQFF.

The chain employs TRBV7-2 and TRBJ1-2; maybe TRBD1 (5 bases). The V gene lost 5 bases and the J gene lost 4 bases, with 14 bases spanning the gap. The CDR3 sequence is 14 residues long. Germline lookup yields CDR1 SGHTA and CDR2 FQGNSA. The CDR3 DNA sequence: TGTGCCAGCAGCCTTGACAGTTTAGTCTATGGCTACACCTTC. Amino acid sequence: CASSLDSLVYGYTF.

This sequence joins TRBV12-3 or TRBV12-4 and TRBJ1-1, with D tentatively TRBD1 (6 bases). This CDR3 contains 12 residues. The V end was cut by 6 bases, the J end by 5 bases, with 10 bases between. Here the CDR3 DNA reads TGTGCCAGCAGAGGGGACATGACTGAAGCTTTCTTT. Translating it yields CASRGDMTEAFF.

The chain's CDR3 is CASRGTMNTEAFF. The CDR3 bases are TGTGCCAGCAGGGGGACAATGAACACTGAAGCTTTCTTT. The chain has TRBV28 and TRBJ1-1; D is possibly TRBD1 (6 bases). Germline loops: CDR1 MDHEN, CDR2 SYDVKM. The CDR3 runs 13 residues. V was shortened by 6 bases and J by 0 bases, with 8 bases between the two germline ends.

This clonotype has a count of ten or more. The V and J genes are TRBV7-2 and TRBJ1-2; D not certain. The V and J ends lost 1 base and 5 bases respectively, with 5 bases between them. CDR3 size: 12 residues. Looked up from germline, CDR1 is SGHTA and CDR2 is FQGNSA. For the CDR3, the DNA is TGTGCCAGCAGCTTAGATCTGTATGGCTACACCTTC. The encoded protein is CASSLDLYGYTF.

V and J are TRBV10-3 and TRBJ2-3; 15 nucleotides agree with TRBD2. Germline trimming cut 2 bases from V and 4 bases from J; bases unmatched to any gene: 1. Per the germline V gene, CDR1 is ENHRY and CDR2 is SYGVKD. The CDR3 is 16 amino acids. The CDR3 is CAISEGLAGGSDTQYF. CDR3 coding DNA: TGTGCCATCAGTGAGGGACTAGCGGGAGGGTCAGATACGCAGTATTTT.

This chain links TRBV5-1 with TRBJ2-3; 12 bases line up with TRBD2. The ends lost 5 bases at V and 3 bases at J; junction bases unmatched: 7. Germline lookup yields CDR1 SGHRS and CDR2 YFSETQ. This CDR3 is 16 amino acids long. Written as DNA, the CDR3 is TGCGCCAGCAGACTTCTAGCGGGAGGGCAGACAGATACGCAGTATTTT. It specifies CASRLLAGGQTDTQYF.

This clonotype was recorded a few times. The J gene is TRBJ1-1, the V gene TRBV24-1, with D maybe TRBD1 (6 bases). Germline-derived CDR1 and CDR2 are KGHDR and SFDVKD. The V end lost 4 bases, the J end lost 4 bases, and 9 bases lay between the germline ends. This CDR3 has 13 amino acids. CDR3 loop: CATSETRGTEAFF. The CDR3 region has the DNA TGTGCCACCAGTGAGACCAGGGGCACTGAAGCTTTCTTT.

A few counts support this clonotype. The chain has TRBV5-5 and TRBJ2-5; D gene uncertain. CDR1 and CDR2 (germline): SGHKS, YYEKEE (reference sequence). The length of the CDR3 is 14 residues. Trimming removed 6 bases at V and 1 base at J, with 13 bases between. The chain's CDR3 is CASIVGRVQETQYF. CDR3 nucleotide sequence: TGTGCCAGCATAGTGGGCCGGGTCCAAGAGACCCAGTACTTC.